This section outlines one T cell receptor beta chain sequence together with its context. Its matching antigen is unknown. This sample is part of a study of cytomegalovirus exposure and HLA in healthy donors. Study information: In a later analysis, the 110 or so validation repertoires were reported to have used the same platform as the roughly 610 first-cohort repertoires. Findings and caveats of the study: Three chains tied to CMV proved CMV antigen-specific in vitro. TCR clusters originating in the first cohort tended to co-occur in the roughly 130 validation repertoires, according to a later analysis.

Separate from the approximately 720-subject first cohort, the 120-subject validation cohort was the one that the donors belonged to. This CDR3 comprises 13 residues. Germline CDR1 SNHLY, CDR2 FYNNEI. V lost 3 bases to trimming and J lost 2 bases, with 7 bases between them. Measured with immunoSEQ multiplex PCR; TCRdb has only the in-frame clones, and not every one. The data hold hundreds of thousands of clones, with approximately 82% observed a single time. The sequence was obtained from a woman between 18 and 30 years old in good health and CMV-seronegative. Sample: PBMCs. The rearrangement uses TRBV2 and TRBJ1-2; D is ambiguous. The CDR3 region has the DNA TGTGCCAGCAGTGAGGCCGAGAACTATGGCTACACCTTC. Encoded protein: CASSEAENYGYTF.